This note documents a single T cell receptor beta chain sequence. A fixed DNA input of approximately 400 ng was used per bulk PBMC sample. TCRdb keeps only in-frame clones here, not all; method: immunoSEQ multiplex PCR. This table has about 12,000 clones, approximately 87% appearing once. Germline V gives CDR1 ENHRY, CDR2 SYGVKD. V lost 6 bases to trimming and J lost 4 bases; unmatched junction nucleotides: 7. CDR3 length: 15 residues. The time point: week 3, after first cycle of checkpoint inhibitor. One draw preceded checkpoint blockade; another followed its first cycle at week 3. Disease control meant complete response, partial response or stable disease at 12 weeks. The record originates from a study of blood T cell dynamics during melanoma immunotherapy. Study context: First-line therapy was either pembrolizumab or nivolumab with ipilimumab for metastatic melanoma.

The chain carries TRBV10-3 and TRBJ1-5; 9 bases map to TRBD1. Specimen: blood, collected from a patient treated with checkpoint blockade. The origin of this receptor is a human donor with melanoma. The CDR3 sequence: CAISGTGRLNQPQHF. The DNA for the CDR3 is TGTGCCATCAGCGGGACAGGGAGATTAAATCAGCCCCAGCATTTT.